Following are 10 T cell receptor beta chains from one sample sequenced in a study of T cell responses to AZD1222 COVID-19 vaccine. TCRdb keeps only in-frame clones here, not all; method: immunoSEQ multiplex PCR. The sample consists of roughly 80,000 clones, approximately 85% of them appearing once. The material was peripheral blood, obtained on day 0 of MenACWY control vaccination. These receptors originate from an adult in good health.

V and J are TRBV29-1 and TRBJ2-7; D possibly corresponds to TRBD1 (6 bases). CDR3 size: 12 residues. CDR1 and CDR2 (germline): SQVTM, ANQGSEA. V was shortened by 3 bases and J by 5 bases, with 11 bases between the two germline ends. CDR3 residues: CSVDTQGNEQYF. Written as DNA, the CDR3 is TGCAGCGTTGACACACAGGGAAACGAGCAGTACTTC.

This chain uses TRBV2 with TRBJ1-3; tentative D call: TRBD1 (6 bases). The V end was cut by 7 bases, the J end by 2 bases, with 9 bases between. In germline, CDR1 is SNHLY, CDR2 FYNNEI. The CDR3 loop spans 13 amino acids. The CDR3 bases are TGTGCCAGCACTCGGACAGCTGGAAACACCATATATTTT. This sequence encodes CASTRTAGNTIYF.

Points on this clone: The same CDR3 can be traced to other DNA sequences in this sample. The chain uses TRBV7-2 and TRBJ2-7; D unclear. V gave up 4 bases and J gave up 2 bases, with 6 bases separating them. CDR3 length: 12 residues. The germline V gene has CDR1 SGHTA and CDR2 FQGNSA. The CDR3 protein is CASSSTPYEQYF. CDR3 DNA: TGTGCCAGCAGCTCTACCCCCTACGAGCAGTACTTC.

The chain combines TRBV11-1 with TRBJ2-7, with TRBD2 matching over 8 bases. Germline V gene lookup returns CDR1 SGHAT and CDR2 FQDESV (reference sequence). V shed 1 base, J shed 7 bases, and the junction held 3 bases outside the gene matches. The CDR3 sequence is 13 residues long. CDR3 region: CASSLDTGGEQYF. The CDR3 nucleotides read TGTGCCAGCAGCTTAGACACGGGAGGGGAGCAGTACTTC.

This clone was detected a few times. The rearrangement joins TRBV3-1 (or the pseudogene TRBV3-2) to TRBJ2-1; a possible D gene is TRBD1 (6 bases). There are 17 residues in the CDR3. CDR1 is LGHDT and CDR2 is YNNKEL in the germline V gene (reference sequence). Trimming left V 4 bases short and J 7 bases short, with 23 bases between. CDR3 region: CASSRSRSGVGKNEQFF. Written as DNA, the CDR3 is TGTGCCAGCAGCCGATCAAGGTCAGGGGTAGGAAAGAATGAGCAGTTCTTC.

The CDR3 reads CASSYRGENEKLFF. The CDR3 region has the DNA TGTGCCAGCAGCTACAGGGGCGAAAATGAAAAACTGTTTTTT. The rearrangement links TRBV7-2 to TRBJ1-4, with 7 bases fitting TRBD1. CDR3 length equals 14 residues. Looked up from germline, CDR1 is SGHTA and CDR2 is FQGNSA. The J segment lost 5 bases and the V segment lost 4 bases, leaving 4 bases of the junction unmatched.

This chain links TRBV15 with TRBJ1-2, with D uncertain. V lost 4 bases, J lost 6 bases, and 15 bases lay in between. The CDR3 totals 14 residues. CDR1 and CDR2 (germline): LNHNV, YYDKDF (reference sequence). The CDR3 DNA sequence: TGTGCCACCAGCACCAGGACGGGCGGTGATGGCTACACCTTC. Translating gives CATSTRTGGDGYTF.

The chain carries TRBV6-5 and TRBJ1-1; TRBD1 might be the D (5 bases). CDR1 MNHEY and CDR2 SVGAGI come from the germline V gene. CDR3 length equals 15 residues. V lost 0 bases, J lost 1 base, and 9 bases lay in between. CDR3 in DNA: TGTGCCAGCAGTTACTCGCGGACACCGAACACTGAAGCTTTCTTT. Its protein is CASSYSRTPNTEAFF.

J is TRBJ2-5 and V is TRBV3-1 (or the pseudogene TRBV3-2); TRBD1 is a possible D gene (6 bases). CDR1 and CDR2 (germline): LGHDT, YNNKEL (reference sequence). The CDR3 consists of 12 residues. The V and J ends lost 4 bases and 11 bases respectively, with 14 bases between them. The CDR3 is CASSRDPDSQYF. In nucleotides, the CDR3 is TGTGCCAGCAGCCGTGACCCGGACAGTCAGTACTTC.

The V call is TRBV18, the J call TRBJ2-6; 9 bases fit TRBD1. J lost 1 base, V lost 8 bases, and 9 bases had no gene match. Per germline, CDR1 KGHSH and CDR2 LQKENI. CDR3 size: 17 residues. CDR3 sequence (DNA): TGTGCCAGCGAACTTGGGACAGGGAATTCTGGGGCCAACGTCCTGACTTTC. Translated: CASELGTGNSGANVLTF.